These 10 T cell receptor beta chains were sequenced from one sample in a study of shared clonotypes between healthy human individuals. Sequencing used immunoSEQ multiplex PCR; TCRdb keeps in-frame clones, though not all of them. The repertoire holds about 510,000 clones, with 90% to 97% as singletons. Sequenced input: naive CD4+ T cells sorted from blood. Indicated subset: CD45RA+ positively selected. These receptors all stem from a woman in her 30s in good health.

Regarding this clone: Other DNA sequences within the sample encode an identical CDR3. The chain links TRBV20-1 to TRBJ2-7; D unclear. Trimming cost V 4 bases and J 4 bases, with 5 bases left between them. Germline CDR1 reads DFQATT; CDR2 reads SNEGSKA (reference sequence). The CDR3 is made up of 10 amino acids. The CDR3 loop reads CSATSYEQYF. The CDR3, as DNA: TGCAGTGCTACTTCATACGAGCAGTACTTC.

In DNA form, the CDR3 reads TGTGCCAGCAGTCTACAGGGTACCCCTGTTGACTCCGGGGAGCTGTTTTTT. This gives the protein CASSLQGTPVDSGELFF. The chain combines TRBV7-3 with TRBJ2-2, with D perhaps matching TRBD1 (6 bases). Per germline, CDR1 SGHTA and CDR2 FQGTGA. Trimming took 6 bases from V and 6 from J, leaving 23 bases between them. This CDR3 has 17 residues.

The V gene is TRBV11-3, the J gene TRBJ2-3, with TRBD1 matching 9 bases. Per the germline V gene, CDR1 is SGHNT and CDR2 is YENEEA. J lost 5 bases, V lost 4 bases, and 4 bases had no gene match. The CDR3 is made up of 14 amino acids. In DNA form, the CDR3 reads TGTGCCAGCAGCTCGGGACAGGGAGGAGATACGCAGTATTTT. It codes for CASSSGQGGDTQYF.

This clone was found once. The chain recombines TRBV19 with TRBJ1-3; tentatively, D is TRBD1 (5 bases). Trimming shortened V by 3 bases and J by 0 bases, and 15 bases separated the two germline ends. From germline, CDR1 is LNHDA and CDR2 SQIVND (reference sequence). The CDR3 covers 17 residues. CDR3 region: CASSIGAAKSSGNTIYF. In nucleotides, the CDR3 is TGTGCCAGTAGTATTGGGGCAGCTAAGAGCTCTGGAAACACCATATATTTT.

The chain links TRBV9 to TRBJ2-5; D not certain. The J call may be in error: the DNA end matches TRBJ2-7 better. Germline V lookup: CDR1 SGDLS, CDR2 YYNGEE. The length of the CDR3 is 15 residues. The CDR3 loop is CASSVQSVGYYEQYF. The CDR3 DNA follows: TGTGCCAGCAGCGTCCAATCGGTCGGATACTACGAGCAGTACTTC.

Note on this clone: Other DNA sequences within the sample encode an identical CDR3. This rearrangement joins TRBV18 to TRBJ1-5; perhaps TRBD1 as D (5 bases). The CDR3 runs 13 residues. The ends were cut back, 3 bases at V and 4 bases at J, with 7 bases in the middle. The germline V gene encodes CDR1 KGHSH and CDR2 LQKENI. This chain's CDR3 is CASSPQGNQPQHF. In DNA form, the CDR3 reads TGTGCCAGCTCACCTCAGGGAAATCAGCCCCAGCATTTT.

This chain uses TRBV2 with TRBJ1-1, with no clear D. There are 14 residues in the CDR3. Germline V gives CDR1 SNHLY, CDR2 FYNNEI. V lost 7 bases and J 2 bases, leaving 14 bases between the germline ends. The CDR3 spells CASTMEQDNTEAFF. CDR3 in DNA: TGTGCCAGCACCATGGAACAAGATAACACTGAAGCTTTCTTT. The variable domain in full, completed from reference TRBV2 and TRBJ1-1, reads EPEVTQTPSHQVTQMGQEVILRCVPISNHLYFYWYRQILGQKVEFLVSFYNNEISEKSEIFDDQFSVERPDGSNFTLKIRSTKLEDSAMYFCASTMEQDNTEAFFGQGTRLTVV.

The chain couples TRBV19 to TRBJ1-5, with TRBD1 matching over 7 bases. The germline V gene has CDR1 LNHDA and CDR2 SQIVND (reference sequence). CDR3 length: 18 residues. V shed 2 bases, J shed 0 bases, and the junction held 10 bases outside the gene matches. CDR3 loop: CASSINFRDSYSNQPQHF. The CDR3 DNA reads as TGTGCCAGTAGTATAAATTTCCGGGACAGTTATAGCAATCAGCCCCAGCATTTT.

As regards this clone: This specimen includes other DNA sequences encoding the same CDR3. This rearrangement joins TRBV19 to TRBJ2-1; TRBD2 might be the D (6 bases). Trimming took 3 bases from V and 1 from J, leaving 7 bases between them. The CDR3 sequence is 14 residues long. Germline CDR1 LNHDA, CDR2 SQIVND (reference sequence). As DNA, the CDR3 is TGTGCCAGTAGTATGCGGGGTTCCTACAATGAGCAGTTCTTC. Its protein is CASSMRGSYNEQFF.

The gene calls are TRBV28 and TRBJ1-1, with D perhaps matching TRBD1 (5 bases). Germline V gene sequence: CDR1 MDHEN, CDR2 SYDVKM. Trimming shortened V by 2 bases and J by 5 bases, and 21 bases separated the two germline ends. CDR3 size: 17 residues. CDR3 sequence reads: CASSLVGDGKGPTEAFF. CDR3 coding DNA: TGTGCCAGCAGTTTAGTAGGAGATGGGAAGGGACCTACTGAAGCTTTCTTT. Using reference TRBV28 and TRBJ1-1 for the parts outside the CDR3, the full variable domain is DVKVTQSSRYLVKRTGEKVFLECVQDMDHENMFWYRQDPGLGLRLIYFSYDVKMKEKGDIPEGYSVSREKKERFSLILESASTNQTSMYLCASSLVGDGKGPTEAFFGQGTRLTVV.